What follows describes a single TCR beta chain. This specimen comes from a study of shared clonotypes between healthy human individuals. Assay used: immunoSEQ multiplex PCR; TCRdb lists only in-frame clones, some missing. The sample has 2,500,000 or so clones; 90% to 95% are singletons. Trimming shortened V by 3 bases and J by 13 bases, and 12 bases separated the two germline ends. Germline lookup yields CDR1 KGHSH and CDR2 LQKENI. The CDR3 covers 11 residues. Material for sequencing was naive CD4+ T cells sorted from blood. Subset: CD45RA+ positively selected. This sequence was found in a man between 18 and 29 years old in good health. V gene TRBV18 combines with J gene TRBJ1-1; TRBD1 is a possible D gene (5 bases). In nucleotides, the CDR3 is TGTGCCAGCTCACCTTCAGGGTGGCTTTTCTTT. Its translation is CASSPSGWLFF.